The clone carrying this T cell receptor beta chain was seen a single time. The antigen is not known. The donors were part of the validation cohort of over a hundred subjects. That cohort was separate from the first cohort, which comprised several hundred subjects. The sample belongs to a study of cytomegalovirus exposure and HLA in healthy donors. TCRdb's copy holds only in-frame clones and misses some; the assay was immunoSEQ multiplex PCR. The sample lists some 71,000 clones; roughly 93% were seen once. Germline V lookup: CDR1 SEHNR, CDR2 FQNEAQ (reference sequence). This CDR3 is 16 amino acids long. Trimming removed 6 bases at V and 2 bases at J, with 17 bases between. Notes on the study in general: Most TCR sequences proved rare, with some public TCRs found in many donors.

This clonotype was sampled from a woman aged 18 to 35 in good health and CMV-seronegative. The chain is built from TRBV7-9 and TRBJ2-1; D might be TRBD1 (6 bases). The sample taken for sequencing was PBMCs. The CDR3 is CASRPAHREPYNEQFF. The CDR3 DNA follows: TGTGCCAGCAGACCCGCGCACAGGGAACCCTACAATGAGCAGTTCTTC.